The clone carrying this T cell receptor (beta chain) was seen ten or more times. Its specificity is unknown. Libraries carried unique molecular identifiers used for clonotype counts. TCRdb reprocessed the 5' RACE reads via MiXCR and lists one record per CDR3 protein. Altogether about 20,000 distinct CDR3 sequences are present, approximately 2.4% being singletons, with the ten largest covering under 35%. These data come from a study of beta chain bispecific antibodies for T cell cancers. Study-wide context: Healthy donor T cells cocultured with leukemia lines and bispecific antibodies. Jurkat cells expressed TRBV12-3; HPB-ALL cells expressed TRBV5-5.

The study's findings and limits: Most targeted TRBV signal came from the leukemia cell line cells, not normal T cells.

T cells were expanded from blood mononuclear cells for roughly 3 days with anti-CD3 OKT3 or CD3/CD28 beads. Bispecific antibody was added to 5 x 10^4 or so normal T cells and 5 x 10^4 or so target cells. This CDR3 region has 15 residues. CDR1 and CDR2 (germline): MNHEY, SMNVEV (reference sequence). V was shortened by 2 bases and J by 0 bases, with 8 bases between the two germline ends. This receptor was obtained from a human donor in good health. Some clones in this sample may be carry-over from other donors' samples. The J gene is TRBJ1-5, the V gene TRBV27; D is ambiguous. Material: healthy donor T cells cultured with leukemia cells. In nucleotides, the CDR3 is TGTGCCAGCAGTTTAACGGCAGATAGCAATCAGCCCCAGCATTTT. This sequence encodes CASSLTADSNQPQHF.